The 10 T cell receptor beta chains given below trace back to one sample, sequenced in a study of blood T cell repertoires in COVID-19 (dated by TCRdb to 2019 to 2021). Library creation used the immunoSEQ multiplex PCR assay. TCRdb mirrors the immuneACCESS table, restricted to in-frame sequences. Some clones are absent from its copies; in checked studies, under half trace to an unresolved V gene, and the reason for the others is unknown. In all, the sample holds about 350,000 clones, and almost 90% of those were seen once. Approximately 1% of the sample comes from the top ten. Sequences were obtained from PBMCs or T cells enriched from blood (not recorded which). The receptor set was obtained from a woman aged 25 to 45 who had been exposed to COVID-19.

DNA for the CDR3: TGTGCCAGTAGTATAGTGGCGGGAGGGCCGAACACCGGGGAGCTGTTTTTT. Translation gives CASSIVAGGPNTGELFF. This chain uses TRBV19 with TRBJ2-2; 9 bases match TRBD2. CDR1 is LNHDA, CDR2 SQIVND, per germline (reference sequence). The CDR3 runs 17 residues. With V trimmed by 1 base and J by 0 bases, 3 bases remained unmatched.

The CDR3 spells CASSERGGGHQPQHF. DNA for the CDR3: TGTGCCAGCAGTGAACGGGGTGGGGGCCACCAGCCCCAGCATTTT. The chain links TRBV6-1 to TRBJ1-5; weak D call: TRBD1 (6 bases). Trimming stripped 2 bases from V and 7 bases from J, with 15 bases between. In germline, CDR1 is MNHNS, CDR2 SASEGT. This CDR3 has 15 residues.

This rearrangement joins TRBV9 to TRBJ1-5, with TRBD1 as a possible D gene (6 bases). CDR1 SGDLS and CDR2 YYNGEE come from the germline V gene. The CDR3 sequence is 15 residues long. V shed 0 bases and J shed 3 bases, with 10 bases lying between them. CDR3 region: CASSVDDRTNQPQHF. The CDR3 DNA is TGTGCCAGCAGCGTAGACGACAGGACCAATCAGCCCCAGCATTTT.

With respect to this clone: The same CDR3 arises from other DNA sequences in this sample as well. The gene calls are TRBV7-3 and TRBJ1-1; TRBD1 matches at 7 bases. The CDR3 extends over 13 amino acids. Germline-derived CDR1 and CDR2 are SGHTA and FQGTGA. V lost 5 bases and J lost 3; bases outside the gene matches: 3. The CDR3 here is CASSPQGDTEAFF. CDR3 bases: TGTGCCAGCAGCCCCCAGGGGGACACTGAAGCTTTCTTT.

V is TRBV6-5 and J is TRBJ2-7; D perhaps matches TRBD1 (7 bases). CDR1 MNHEY and CDR2 SVGAGI come from the germline V gene. The CDR3 is 15 residues long. The V end was cut by 11 bases, the J end by 2 bases, with 22 bases between. The chain's CDR3 is CAGSFEGGGTYEQYF. Written as DNA, the CDR3 is TGTGCCGGTTCTTTCGAAGGGGGCGGGACCTACGAGCAGTACTTC.

The gene calls are TRBV5-1 and TRBJ2-4; TRBD2 might be the D (6 bases). From germline, CDR1 is SGHRS and CDR2 YFSETQ. Trimming removed 1 base at V and 8 bases at J, with 16 bases between. CDR3 length: 15 residues. CDR3: CASSLYGGEEYIQYF. The CDR3 nucleotides read TGCGCCAGCAGCTTGTATGGCGGGGAGGAGTACATTCAGTACTTC.

The chain has TRBV18 and TRBJ2-7; 10 nucleotides match TRBD2. Germline values: CDR1 KGHSH, CDR2 LQKENI. The CDR3 sequence is 16 residues long. V shed 3 bases and J 6 bases; nucleotides not matched to a gene: 11. Written as DNA, the CDR3 is TGTGCCAGCTCACCCGGAACCGGGACTAGCGTTGGCGAGCAGTACTTC. It is translated as CASSPGTGTSVGEQYF.

The chain joins TRBV9 to TRBJ2-1, with 11 bases that match TRBD2. The CDR3 covers 18 residues. V was pared by 0 bases and J by 3 bases, with 8 bases of the junction left unmatched. The germline V gene has CDR1 SGDLS and CDR2 YYNGEE. CDR3 protein: CASSVATGTSGSYNEQFF. The CDR3 region has the DNA TGTGCCAGCAGCGTAGCTACAGGGACTAGCGGTAGCTACAATGAGCAGTTCTTC.

The chain combines TRBV5-1 with TRBJ2-7; 7 positions match TRBD1. The CDR3 is 13 amino acids. The germline CDR1 and CDR2 sequences are SGHRS and YFSETQ. With V trimmed by 4 bases and J by 2 bases, 3 bases remained unmatched. The DNA of the CDR3 is TGCGCCAGCAGCAAGGACAGGACCTACGAGCAGTACTTC. Translation gives CASSKDRTYEQYF.

This chain connects TRBV7-6 to TRBJ2-1, with a possible D match to TRBD2 (5 bases). The CDR3 is 12 residues long. V was pared by 5 bases and J by 7 bases, with 9 bases between. Germline loops: CDR1 SGHVS, CDR2 FNYEAQ. The DNA for the CDR3 is TGTGCCAGCAGCCCAGGACTTAATGAGCAGTTCTTC. Amino acid sequence: CASSPGLNEQFF.